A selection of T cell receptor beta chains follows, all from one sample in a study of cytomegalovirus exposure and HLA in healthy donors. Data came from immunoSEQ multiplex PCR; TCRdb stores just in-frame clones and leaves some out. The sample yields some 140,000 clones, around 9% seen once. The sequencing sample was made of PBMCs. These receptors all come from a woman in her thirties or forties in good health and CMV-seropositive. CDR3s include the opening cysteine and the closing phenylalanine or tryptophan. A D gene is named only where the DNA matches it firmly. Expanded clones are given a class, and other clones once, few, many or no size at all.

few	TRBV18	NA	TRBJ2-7	CASSPITGIVYEQYF	TGTGCCAGCTCACCCATTACAGGGATCGTCTACGAGCAGTACTTC
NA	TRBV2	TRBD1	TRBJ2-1	CASRKDRNNEQFF	TGTGCCAGCAGAAAGGACAGGAACAATGAGCAGTTCTTC
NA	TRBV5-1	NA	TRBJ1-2	CASSLGAPGGYTF	TGCGCCAGCAGCTTGGGTGCTCCCGGTGGCTACACCTTC
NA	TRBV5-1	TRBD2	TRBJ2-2	CASSLGTSGVNTGELFF	TGCGCCAGCAGCCTAGGGACTAGCGGGGTGAACACCGGGGAGCTGTTTTTT
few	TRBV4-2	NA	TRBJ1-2	CASSQGRYGYTF	TGTGCCAGCAGCCAGGGGCGATATGGCTACACCTTC
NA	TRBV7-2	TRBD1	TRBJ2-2	CASSLRPGQGITGELFF	TGTGCCAGCAGCTTGAGACCGGGACAGGGTATCACCGGGGAGCTGTTTTTT
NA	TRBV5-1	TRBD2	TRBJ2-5	CASSLGLAGGPETQYF	TGCGCCAGCAGCTTGGGGTTAGCGGGGGGGCCAGAGACCCAGTACTTC
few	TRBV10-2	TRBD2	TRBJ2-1	CASRGTTSYNEQFF	TGCGCCAGCAGGGGGACTACGTCCTACAATGAGCAGTTCTTC
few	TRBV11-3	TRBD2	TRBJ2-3	CASSSPQGLLETQYF	TGTGCCAGCAGCTCTCCCCAGGGACTACTGGAAACGCAGTATTTT
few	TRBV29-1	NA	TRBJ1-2	CSVAFRAGGAVYGYTF	TGCAGCGTTGCTTTTCGCGCCGGGGGGGCGGTCTATGGCTACACCTTC
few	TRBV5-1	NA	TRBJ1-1	CASSLERGGNTEAFF	TGCGCCAGCAGCTTGGAGCGGGGAGGGAACACTGAAGCTTTCTTT
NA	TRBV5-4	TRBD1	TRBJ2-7	CASSSTDRGGYEQYF	TGTGCCAGCAGCTCCACGGACAGGGGAGGCTACGAGCAGTACTTC
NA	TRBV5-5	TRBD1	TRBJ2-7	CASSWGQGIRSYEQYF	TGTGCCAGCAGCTGGGGACAGGGGATTCGGTCCTACGAGCAGTACTTC
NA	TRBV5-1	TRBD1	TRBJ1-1	CASSLQGGTTEAFF	TGCGCCAGCAGCTTACAGGGGGGGACCACTGAAGCTTTCTTT
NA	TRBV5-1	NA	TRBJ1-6	CASSPRKGESPLHF	TGCGCCAGCAGCCCCCGGAAAGGGGAATCACCCCTCCACTTT
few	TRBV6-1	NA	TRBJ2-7	CASSEARVEQYF	TGTGCCAGCAGTGAAGCGCGGGTCGAGCAGTACTTC
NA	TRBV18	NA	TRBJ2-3	CASSPQSTDTQYF	TGTGCCAGCTCACCTCAGAGCACAGATACGCAGTATTTT
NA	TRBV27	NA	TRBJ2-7	CASSLGFGSSLWQYF	TGTGCCAGCAGTTTAGGATTCGGCAGTAGCCTTTGGCAGTACTTC
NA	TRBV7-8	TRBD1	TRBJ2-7	CASSLGDRDYEQYF	TGTGCCAGCAGCTTAGGGGACAGGGACTACGAGCAGTACTTC
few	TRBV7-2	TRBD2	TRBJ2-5	CASSRGGRETQYF	TGTGCCAGCAGCCGCGGGGGGCGTGAGACCCAGTACTTC
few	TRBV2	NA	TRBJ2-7	CASSPYGGAYEQYF	TGTGCCAGCAGTCCCTACGGAGGGGCCTACGAGCAGTACTTC
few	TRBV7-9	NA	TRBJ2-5	CASSFNSQEIQYF	TGTGCCAGCAGCTTCAACAGCCAAGAGATCCAGTACTTC
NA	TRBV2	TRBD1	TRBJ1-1	CASTSTGGAEAFF	TGTGCCAGCACTTCGACAGGGGGGGCTGAAGCTTTCTTT
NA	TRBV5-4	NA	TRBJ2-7	CASSLGTGPTYEQYF	TGTGCCAGCAGCTTGGGTACAGGGCCCACCTACGAGCAGTACTTC
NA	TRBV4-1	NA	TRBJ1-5	CASSQDWPADQPQHF	TGCGCCAGCAGCCAAGATTGGCCGGCGGATCAGCCCCAGCATTTT
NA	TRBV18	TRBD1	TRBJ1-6	CASSQTGQLNSPLHF	TGTGCCAGCTCACAAACGGGACAGCTAAATTCACCCCTCCACTTT
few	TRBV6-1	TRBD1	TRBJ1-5	CASSEQTGGSEPQHF	TGTGCCAGCAGTGAACAGACAGGGGGGTCGGAGCCCCAGCATTTT
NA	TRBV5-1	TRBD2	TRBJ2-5	CASSLPTLTSGGYLQETQYF	TGCGCCAGCAGCTTGCCCACCTTGACTAGCGGGGGATACCTGCAAGAGACCCAGTACTTC
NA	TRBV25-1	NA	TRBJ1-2	CASRHQGTYGYTF	TGTGCCAGCCGTCACCAGGGGACCTATGGCTACACCTTC
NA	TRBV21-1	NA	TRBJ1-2	CASSKGGLNYGYTF	TGTGCCAGCAGCAAAGGAGGCCTGAACTATGGCTACACCTTC
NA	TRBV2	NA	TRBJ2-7	CASSDVSYEQYF	TGTGCCAGCAGTGACGTTTCCTACGAGCAGTACTTC
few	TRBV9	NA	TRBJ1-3	CASSPSEWSSGNTIYF	TGTGCCAGCAGCCCATCGGAATGGAGCTCTGGAAACACCATATATTTT
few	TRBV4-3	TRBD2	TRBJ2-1	CASSSNLAGDNEQFF	TGCGCCAGCAGCTCGAACCTAGCGGGGGACAATGAGCAGTTCTTC
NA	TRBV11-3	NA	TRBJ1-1	CASSSRDGMNTEAFF	TGTGCCAGCAGCTCCCGAGACGGGATGAACACTGAAGCTTTCTTT
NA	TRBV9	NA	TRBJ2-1	CASSATTSSYNEQFF	TGTGCCAGCAGCGCCACGACTAGCTCCTACAATGAGCAGTTCTTC
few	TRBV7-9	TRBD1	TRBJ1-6	CASSQGQGHHSPLHF	TGTGCCAGCAGCCAGGGACAGGGGCACCATTCACCCCTCCACTTT
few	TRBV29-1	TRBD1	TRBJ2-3	CSVPPAGGGTDTQYF	TGCAGCGTCCCCCCGGCAGGGGGAGGCACAGATACGCAGTATTTT
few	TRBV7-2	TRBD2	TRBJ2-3	CASSLVAGSSTDTQYF	TGTGCCAGCAGCTTAGTAGCGGGATCTAGCACAGATACGCAGTATTTT
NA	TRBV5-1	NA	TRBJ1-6	CASSLGGAPNSPLHF	TGCGCCAGCAGCTTGGGCGGTGCTCCCAATTCACCCCTCCACTTT
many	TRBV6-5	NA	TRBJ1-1	CASSGQSVTEAFF	TGTGCCAGCAGTGGACAGTCCGTCACTGAAGCTTTCTTT
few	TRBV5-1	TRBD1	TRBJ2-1	CASSLTGGNEQFF	TGCGCCAGCAGCTTGACAGGGGGGAATGAGCAGTTCTTC
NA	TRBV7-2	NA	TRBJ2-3	CASSLGGGLDTQYF	TGTGCCAGCAGCTTAGGGGGGGGGCTAGATACGCAGTATTTT
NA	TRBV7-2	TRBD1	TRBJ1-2	CASSTGQGGDYGYTF	TGTGCCAGCAGCACCGGACAGGGGGGAGACTATGGCTACACCTTC
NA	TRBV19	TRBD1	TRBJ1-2	CASSMFRGQGPYGYTF	TGTGCCAGTAGTATGTTTAGGGGACAGGGCCCCTATGGCTACACCTTC
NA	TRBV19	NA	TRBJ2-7	CASSGDFYEQYF	TGTGCCAGTAGTGGGGACTTCTACGAGCAGTACTTC
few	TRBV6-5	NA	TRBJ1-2	CASNVLQGVGGYTF	TGTGCCAGCAACGTACTACAGGGTGTCGGTGGCTACACCTTC
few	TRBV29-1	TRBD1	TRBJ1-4	CSVVRRGHEKLFF	TGCAGCGTTGTTCGCAGGGGGCACGAAAAACTGTTTTTT
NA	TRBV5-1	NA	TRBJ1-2	CASSWGPNSNYGYTF	TGCGCCAGCAGCTGGGGCCCAAATTCTAACTATGGCTACACCTTC
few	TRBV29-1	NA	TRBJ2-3	CSVSGLLISDTQYF	TGCAGCGTCTCTGGACTGCTAATTTCCGATACGCAGTATTTT
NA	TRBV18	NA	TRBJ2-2	CASSPGLLNTGELFF	TGTGCCAGCTCACCTGGACTCCTGAACACCGGGGAGCTGTTTTTT
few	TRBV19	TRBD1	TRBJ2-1	CATRPRTGDTYNEQFF	TGTGCCACCCGCCCCCGGACAGGGGACACCTACAATGAGCAGTTCTTC
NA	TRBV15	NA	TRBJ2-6	CATSREPPGSGANVLTF	TGTGCCACCAGCAGAGAGCCCCCAGGCTCTGGGGCCAACGTCCTGACTTTC
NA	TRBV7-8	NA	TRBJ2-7	CASSLKAGVNEQYF	TGTGCCAGCAGCTTAAAGGCAGGGGTAAACGAGCAGTACTTC
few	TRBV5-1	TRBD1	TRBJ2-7	CASSPKTGGYEQSF	TGCGCCAGCAGCCCAAAGACAGGGGGCTACGAGCAGTCCTTC
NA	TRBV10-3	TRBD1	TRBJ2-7	CAISEPSLTGDQAYEQYF	TGTGCCATCAGTGAACCTAGCCTAACAGGGGATCAAGCCTACGAGCAGTACTTC
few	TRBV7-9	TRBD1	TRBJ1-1	CASSLHLGQASNTEAFF	TGTGCCAGCAGCTTACATCTCGGACAGGCCTCGAACACTGAAGCTTTCTTT
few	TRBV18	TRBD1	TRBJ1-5	CASSPGQGYQPQHF	TGTGCCAGCTCACCCGGACAGGGCTATCAGCCCCAGCATTTT